The subject of this entry is one TCR beta chain. Antigen specificity is unknown. Sequence at one end of the junction differs from germline and may be a read error. Germline lookup yields CDR1 SNHLY and CDR2 FYNNEI. This CDR3 is built from 12 residues. These data belong to a study of blood T cells in healthy people across ages. Study outcomes and limitations: Researchers judged that diversity estimates from one million T cells fell short of true values.

Healthy Caucasian individuals from Russia aged roughly 6 to 90 served as donors. The amount of total RNA extracted per sample was at least 5 micrograms. Primed by a sample-barcoded 5' primer and a J-beta primer mix, a second PCR proceeded for 7 to 11 cycles. Each TCR beta cDNA got a 12-nucleotide random molecular identifier. In TCRdb, the 5' RACE reads were re-called with MiXCR into one record per CDR3 protein. The repertoire holds around 790,000 distinct CDR3 sequences, with under 45% as singletons. The sample consisted of blood. The TCR originated in a man between 60 and 75 years old in good health. This rearrangement joins TRBV2 to TRBJ2-7; D assignment may be TRBD1 or TRBD2 (5 bases each). This CDR3 is CVSNPGPYEQYF. The DNA for the CDR3 is TGTGTCAGCAATCCGGGACCATACGAGCAGTACTTC.